The clone carrying this T cell receptor (beta chain) was seen many times. Its target is unknown. TCR beta libraries were made by quantitative 5'-RACE with molecular barcodes. One entry per CDR3 protein, called by TCRdb with MiXCR from the 5' RACE reads. This sample carries roughly 130,000 distinct CDR3 sequences, approximately 9.2% of them seen once, and the ten largest clones take roughly 8%. The record originates from a study of CD8 T cells in ankylosing spondylitis. Overall study findings and caveats: Typical of ankylosing spondylitis blood, it appeared, was a TCR beta motif of eight highly homologous variants. Disease-linked clones were found to be CD8+ and relatively rare in peripheral blood. Prior work had noted some motif variants in reactive arthritis blood and synovial fluid.

The CDR3 has 13 amino acids. Trimming cost V 6 bases and J 4 bases, with 9 bases left between them. CDR1 and CDR2 from the germline V gene are KGHDR and SFDVKD. This clonotype originated in a male donor with ankylosing spondylitis. The sample taken for sequencing was synovial fluid, either unsorted or a sorted T cell fraction (not recorded which). The chain couples TRBV24-1 to TRBJ2-1; no reliable D call. For the CDR3, the DNA is TGTGCCACCAGTCATCCCTCTTACAATGAGCAGTTCTTC. This encodes CATSHPSYNEQFF.